One sample yielded the 19 T cell receptor beta chains listed below, sequenced in a study of blood T cell repertoires in COVID-19. Measured with immunoSEQ multiplex PCR; TCRdb has only the in-frame clones, and not every one. This sample has approximately 130,000 clones; approximately 86% occur once, and the top ten carry less than 2.5%. What was sequenced was PBMCs or T cells enriched from blood (not recorded which). Receptor source: a woman between 50 and 59 years old who had recovered from COVID-19.

This chain links TRBV5-6 with TRBJ2-5; D perhaps matches TRBD1 (5 bases). V gave up 6 bases and J gave up 9 bases, with 21 bases separating them. The CDR3 loop spans 14 amino acids. From germline, CDR1 is SGHDT and CDR2 YYEEEE. CDR3 coding DNA: TGTGCCAGCACCGTCTGGGGCCCTCAAGGGGCCCAGTACTTC. Translating it yields CASTVWGPQGAQYF.

V gene TRBV4-3 combines with J gene TRBJ2-5; 8 bases are a match to TRBD1. The V segment lost 1 base and the J segment 3 bases; nucleotides outside the gene matches: 1. The germline gives CDR1 LGHNA, CDR2 YSLEER. This CDR3 contains 14 residues. CDR3 region: CASSQGQGKETQYF. CDR3 DNA: TGCGCCAGCAGCCAAGGACAGGGGAAAGAGACCCAGTACTTC.

The chain carries TRBV2 and TRBJ1-2; 8 nucleotides line up with TRBD1. Trimming removed 8 bases from V and 4 bases from J; junction bases left unmatched: 6. Per the germline V gene, CDR1 is SNHLY and CDR2 is FYNNEI. The CDR3 extends over 13 amino acids. The CDR3 sequence is CASRTGYGYGYTF. CDR3 nucleotides: TGTGCCAGCCGGACAGGGTACGGCTATGGCTACACCTTC. The entire variable domain, with the rest obtained from reference TRBV2 and TRBJ1-2, is as follows: EPEVTQTPSHQVTQMGQEVILRCVPISNHLYFYWYRQILGQKVEFLVSFYNNEISEKSEIFDDQFSVERPDGSNFTLKIRSTKLEDSAMYFCASRTGYGYGYTFGSGTRLTVV.

J is TRBJ2-1 and V is TRBV4-1; perhaps TRBD1 as D (6 bases). The CDR3 covers 16 residues. V lost 3 bases and J 0 bases, leaving 12 bases between the germline ends. CDR1 and CDR2 from the germline V gene are MGHRA and YSYEKL. The CDR3 loop is CASSQHDRSSYNEQFF. As DNA, the CDR3 is TGCGCCAGCAGCCAGCATGACAGGAGCTCCTACAATGAGCAGTTCTTC.

The rearrangement links TRBV19 to TRBJ1-3; D is perhaps TRBD1 (5 bases). CDR1 is LNHDA, CDR2 SQIVND, per germline (reference sequence). CDR3 length equals 14 residues. Trimming stripped 0 bases from V and 3 bases from J, with 6 bases between. CDR3 coding DNA: TGTGCCAGTAGTATAGAGACAGTTGGAAACACCATATATTTT. This translates into CASSIETVGNTIYF.

The chain is built from TRBV5-6 and TRBJ1-2; possibly TRBD1 for D (6 bases). Per germline, CDR1 SGHDT and CDR2 YYEEEE. CDR3 size: 16 residues. V lost 1 base and J lost 3, with 16 bases in between. CDR3 bases: TGTGCCAGCAGCTTGTACGGGGGGCCGTCTGACTATGGCTACACCTTC. Protein sequence: CASSLYGGPSDYGYTF.

In DNA, the CDR3 is TGTGCCAGCAGTTACTCCTTTAACTATGGCTACACCTTC. Its protein is CASSYSFNYGYTF. J is TRBJ1-2 and V is TRBV6-2 or TRBV6-3; D unclear. There are 13 residues in the CDR3. V lost 0 bases and J 1 base, leaving 3 bases between the germline ends. Germline V gives CDR1 MNHEY, CDR2 SVGEGT.

The chain carries TRBV28 and TRBJ2-7; D is perhaps TRBD2 (6 bases). The CDR3 is made up of 14 amino acids. Trimming took off 2 bases at V and 6 bases at J, with 14 bases between the two ends. CDR1 and CDR2 (germline): MDHEN, SYDVKM. CDR3 protein: CASSLTGGWFEQYF. The CDR3 DNA is TGTGCCAGCAGTTTAACTGGGGGGTGGTTCGAGCAGTACTTC.

This clone was counted a few times. The chain recombines TRBV6-5 with TRBJ1-1, with D possibly TRBD1 on 5 matching bases. The CDR3 consists of 15 residues. The germline V gene encodes CDR1 MNHEY and CDR2 SVGAGI. V was clipped by 0 bases and J by 8 bases, with 16 bases between them. The CDR3 protein is CASSYSMSGDQEAFF. The CDR3 nucleotides read TGTGCCAGCAGTTACTCAATGTCGGGGGATCAAGAAGCTTTCTTT.

J is TRBJ1-1 and V is TRBV2; maybe TRBD1 (6 bases). Germline assignment: CDR1 SNHLY and CDR2 FYNNEI. The CDR3 is 12 residues long. The V end was cut by 7 bases, the J end by 4 bases, with 10 bases between. The CDR3 sequence is CASTGDVTEAFF. The CDR3 nucleotides read TGTGCCAGCACAGGGGATGTCACTGAAGCTTTCTTT.

This clone was recorded once. V gene TRBV3-1 (or the pseudogene TRBV3-2) combines with J gene TRBJ2-7; D is possibly TRBD1 (5 bases). Looked up from germline, CDR1 is LGHDT and CDR2 is YNNKEL (reference sequence). The CDR3 runs to 14 residues. V was shortened by 1 base and J by 3 bases, with 10 bases between the two germline ends. CDR3 residues: CASSQGIGVYEQYF. CDR3 in DNA: TGTGCCAGCAGCCAAGGGATAGGGGTCTACGAGCAGTACTTC.

The CDR3 protein is CASSYGGITDTQYF. CDR3 sequence (DNA): TGTGCCAGCAGTTATGGAGGGATAACAGATACGCAGTATTTT. This rearrangement joins TRBV6-5 to TRBJ2-3, with D tentatively TRBD2 (6 bases). Germline assignment: CDR1 MNHEY and CDR2 SVGAGI. V was pared by 3 bases and J by 3 bases, with 10 bases between. The CDR3 covers 14 residues.

This clone was seen a handful of times. The rearrangement joins TRBV18 to TRBJ2-6; 8 nucleotides agree with TRBD1. CDR1 and CDR2 (germline): KGHSH, LQKENI. Germline trimming cut 2 bases from V and 4 bases from J; bases unmatched to any gene: 7. CDR3 length equals 17 residues. The CDR3 spells CASSPAGQGSGANVLTF. For the CDR3, the DNA is TGTGCCAGCTCACCAGCCGGACAGGGCTCGGGGGCCAACGTCCTGACTTTC.

The CDR3 spells CASSQVTGYTEAFF. The CDR3, as DNA: TGCGCCAGCAGCCAAGTAACAGGTTACACTGAAGCTTTCTTT. The V and J genes are TRBV4-1 and TRBJ1-1, with D possibly being TRBD1 (5 bases). Germline values: CDR1 MGHRA, CDR2 YSYEKL. The CDR3 has 14 residues. Deletions cut 1 base from V and 3 bases from J, with 9 bases between.

The CDR3 sequence is CASSTGQGLDYGYTF. CDR3 bases: TGTGCCAGTTCGACGGGACAGGGGCTTGACTATGGCTACACCTTC. The V call is TRBV6-1, the J call TRBJ1-2; TRBD1 agrees at 10 bases. V was clipped by 9 bases and J by 3 bases; unmatched bases: 10. Germline values: CDR1 MNHNS, CDR2 SASEGT. The CDR3 extends over 15 amino acids.

This rearrangement joins TRBV4-1 to TRBJ1-2; D remains unclear. The CDR3 length is 13 residues. The V gene lost 2 bases and the J gene lost 7 bases, with 11 bases spanning the gap. In germline, CDR1 is MGHRA, CDR2 YSYEKL. CDR3 nucleotide sequence: TGCGCCAGCAGCCAACCGAACCGGAGTGGCTACACCTTC. Protein sequence: CASSQPNRSGYTF.

V is TRBV7-6 and J is TRBJ1-4, with 7 bases fitting TRBD1. Germline trimming cut 3 bases from V and 0 bases from J; bases unmatched to any gene: 10. Germline CDR1 and CDR2: SGHVS and FNYEAQ. The CDR3 has 18 residues. The CDR3 nucleotides are TGTGCCAGCAGCTTCGGGACAGATGCGAAGGCAACTAATGAAAAACTGTTTTTT. The encoded protein is CASSFGTDAKATNEKLFF.

This chain joins TRBV7-2 and TRBJ1-5; D is ambiguous. The CDR3 runs 13 residues. Trimming stripped 5 bases from V and 5 bases from J, with 10 bases between. The germline V gene encodes CDR1 SGHTA and CDR2 FQGNSA. CDR3 loop: CASSPVQDQPQHF. In DNA form, the CDR3 reads TGTGCCAGCAGCCCCGTGCAGGATCAGCCCCAGCATTTT.

This chain joins TRBV7-9 and TRBJ1-2, with 7 bases fitting TRBD1. CDR1 is SEHNR, CDR2 FQNEAQ, per germline (reference sequence). This CDR3 region has 17 residues. With 5 bases clipped from V and 8 bases from J, the junction kept 20 bases outside the gene matches. CDR3 region: CASSRQIGGSENRGYTF. The CDR3 region has the DNA TGTGCCAGCAGCCGGCAAATAGGGGGCTCCGAAAATCGGGGCTACACCTTC.